These 15 T cell receptor beta chains were sequenced from one sample in a study of blood T cell repertoires in COVID-19. Only in-frame clones appear in the TCRdb table, and some are missing; sequencing was by immunoSEQ multiplex PCR. The sample includes 130,000 or so clones, roughly 84% seen only once; the top ten take over 1.1%. The sequencing input was peripheral blood. The source of these receptors is a man aged 60 to 69 with acute or convalescent COVID-19.

This chain uses TRBV4-1 with TRBJ1-2; D is perhaps TRBD1 (5 bases). CDR3 size: 14 residues. Germline-derived CDR1 and CDR2 are MGHRA and YSYEKL. Trimming cost V 1 base and J 2 bases, with 8 bases left between them. The CDR3 sequence is CASSQVAGNYGYTF. The CDR3 nucleotides read TGCGCCAGCAGCCAAGTCGCAGGGAACTATGGCTACACCTTC.

V usage is TRBV2 and J usage is TRBJ2-2, with 9 bases lining up with TRBD1. Germline loops: CDR1 SNHLY, CDR2 FYNNEI. Trimming took 1 base from V and 7 from J; bases not matched to a gene: 7. This CDR3 comprises 16 residues. The CDR3: CASSEVNRGLGGELFF. CDR3 nucleotide sequence: TGTGCCAGCAGTGAAGTAAACAGGGGGCTAGGCGGGGAGCTGTTTTTT.

The chain joins TRBV7-5 to TRBJ1-5. TRBV7-5 is annotated as a pseudogene. CDR3 length: 14 amino acids. CDR3 nucleotides: TGTGTCAGAAGCTTGTGGGAGGTCAATCAGCCCCAGCATTTT. It is translated as CVRSLWEVNQPQHF.

This clone has only a few counts. Distinct nucleotide sequences in the sample also encode this CDR3. The genes are TRBV5-1 and TRBJ1-1; a weak D match, TRBD1 (6 bases). Trimming removed 1 base at V and 0 bases at J, with 7 bases between. There are 14 residues in the CDR3. Looked up from germline, CDR1 is SGHRS and CDR2 is YFSETQ. CDR3 residues: CASSLTGMNTEAFF. CDR3 sequence (DNA): TGCGCCAGCAGCTTGACAGGGATGAACACTGAAGCTTTCTTT. The full variable domain, with the rest looked up from reference TRBV5-1 and TRBJ1-1, is KAGVTQTPRYLIKTRGQQVTLSCSPISGHRSVSWYQQTPGQGLQFLFEYFSETQRNKGNFPGRFSGRQFSNSRSEMNVSTLELGDSALYLCASSLTGMNTEAFFGQGTRLTVV.

The genes are TRBV9 and TRBJ2-1, with 8 bases identical to TRBD2. The CDR3 is 17 residues long. Trimming took 4 bases from V and 5 from J; bases not matched to a gene: 14. CDR1 and CDR2 from the germline V gene are SGDLS and YYNGEE. The CDR3 DNA is TGTGCCAGCAGCCTATCGGGGGGAGCGGGAGCTAACAATGAGCAGTTCTTC. Amino acid sequence: CASSLSGGAGANNEQFF.

The gene calls are TRBV29-1 and TRBJ2-7; TRBD1 is a possible D gene (5 bases). Germline CDR1 SQVTM, CDR2 ANQGSEA. The CDR3 has 12 residues. Trimming took 4 bases from V and 1 from J, leaving 8 bases between them. In DNA form, the CDR3 reads TGCAGCGTTGGACAGAGTTCCTACGAGCAGTACTTC. This translates into CSVGQSSYEQYF.

V usage is TRBV6-4 and J usage is TRBJ1-2, with 7 bases fitting TRBD1. V shed 5 bases, J shed 6 bases, and the junction held 6 bases outside the gene matches. CDR1 is MRHNA, CDR2 SNTAGT, per germline. The CDR3 length is 13 residues. In nucleotides, the CDR3 is TGTGCCAGCAGTCCGACAGGGTCGAATGGCTACACCTTC. It codes for CASSPTGSNGYTF.

The chain employs TRBV5-1 and TRBJ2-7, with 9 bases identical to TRBD2. The germline CDR1 and CDR2 sequences are SGHRS and YFSETQ. The CDR3 extends over 19 amino acids. The V and J ends lost 0 bases and 0 bases, in that order; junction bases with no gene match: 13. The CDR3 loop reads CASSLAAGGTSTYSYEQYF. The DNA for the CDR3 is TGCGCCAGCAGCTTGGCGGCTGGGGGGACTAGCACCTACTCCTACGAGCAGTACTTC.

The rearrangement links TRBV30 to TRBJ1-5, with D possibly TRBD1 on 6 matching bases. The V gene's germline CDR1 is GTSNPN and CDR2 SVGIG (reference sequence). The V and J ends lost 4 bases and 5 bases respectively, with 15 bases between them. This CDR3 has 14 residues. DNA of the CDR3: TGTGCCTGGAATCAAGGAGGGGGGGATCAGCCCCAGCATTTT. Translation: CAWNQGGGDQPQHF.

The chain joins TRBV10-2 to TRBJ1-5; D is possibly TRBD1 (5 bases). Germline values: CDR1 WSHSY, CDR2 SAAADI. V lost 2 bases, J lost 7 bases, and 6 bases lay in between. This CDR3 has 12 residues. The CDR3 region has the DNA TGCGCCAGCAGTGAGGGGGGGCAGCCCCAGCATTTT. Residues: CASSEGGQPQHF.

This clone has only a few counts. The rearrangement links TRBV5-1 to TRBJ1-1, with 7 bases identical to TRBD1. The trim removed 0 bases at V and 4 bases at J, leaving 6 bases unmatched. In germline, CDR1 is SGHRS, CDR2 YFSETQ. The length of the CDR3 is 15 residues. The CDR3 here is CASSLGDREVTEAFF. The CDR3, as DNA: TGCGCCAGCAGCTTGGGTGACAGGGAAGTCACTGAAGCTTTCTTT.

This clone has a single count. This chain joins TRBV6-6 and TRBJ2-7; TRBD1 might be the D (5 bases). Germline loops: CDR1 MNHNY, CDR2 SVGAGI (reference sequence). CDR3 size: 13 residues. Trimming stripped 2 bases from V and 3 bases from J, with 8 bases between. The CDR3 DNA reads TGTGCCAGCAGTTACCCTCAGGGCTACGAGCAGTACTTC. This gives the protein CASSYPQGYEQYF.

The V call is TRBV10-2, the J call TRBJ2-3; TRBD2 matches at 11 bases. Germline V gene data show CDR1 as WSHSY and CDR2 as SAAADI. This CDR3 has 17 residues. V shed 4 bases, J shed 4 bases, and the junction held 10 bases outside the gene matches. The CDR3 DNA sequence: TGCGCCAGCAGTGGGGGTAGCGGGAGGGTAATAGCAGATACGCAGTATTTT. Its protein is CASSGGSGRVIADTQYF.

The chain uses TRBV5-6 and TRBJ2-5, with TRBD2 identical over 13 bases. The CDR3 has 16 residues. Germline CDR1 and CDR2: SGHDT and YYEEEE. Unmatched junction bases numbered 7, after V lost 7 bases and J lost 1 base. The CDR3 is CASLGLAGPVQETQYF. In DNA form, the CDR3 reads TGTGCCAGCTTGGGACTAGCGGGGCCCGTCCAAGAGACCCAGTACTTC.

This clone was seen just once. The chain employs TRBV3-1 (or the pseudogene TRBV3-2) and TRBJ1-2, with 8 nucleotides matching TRBD1. Germline V CDR1 and CDR2: LGHDT, YNNKEL (reference sequence). V shed 4 bases, J shed 6 bases, and the junction held 10 bases outside the gene matches. The CDR3 runs to 15 residues. CDR3: CASSPTKQGVHGYTF. For the CDR3, the DNA is TGTGCCAGCAGCCCTACGAAACAGGGGGTTCATGGCTACACCTTC.